This TCR beta chain was identified in a study of blood T cell repertoires in COVID-19. Original analysis: From reference gene primer amplification, estimates of nucleated cell counts were derived. The table came from immunoSEQ multiplex PCR; TCRdb's copy has only in-frame clones and leaves some out. Clonal size and the V and J genes are those of that table, whereas D and trimming came from the DNA. The sample holds 200,000 to 300,000 clones, 84% seen once. Trimming removed 1 base from V and 7 bases from J, with 14 bases in between. The germline gives CDR1 SGHAT, CDR2 FQNNGV. CDR3 length equals 15 residues.

The sequence derives from a man aged 35-49 years who had recovered from COVID-19. J is TRBJ1-5 and V is TRBV11-2; no definite D call. Sequencing input: peripheral blood. CDR3 protein: CASSLGAGKRQPQHF. CDR3 in DNA: TGTGCCAGCAGCTTAGGTGCGGGGAAGCGGCAGCCCCAGCATTTT.